One and the same sample provided the 5 T cell receptor beta chains below, sequenced in a study of control samples from healthy donors and cancer patients (dated by TCRdb to the early 2020s). Library preparation employed the immunoSEQ multiplex PCR assay. TCRdb stores this immuneACCESS table with in-frame sequences only. Part of the clones is absent; in the studies checked, under half of the shortfall reflects unresolved V genes, and no reason is known for the rest. This sample gives 90,000 or so clones in total; around 89% of them show up just once. The top ten clones comprise approximately 14% of the sample. What was sequenced was blood. These TCRs come from a woman in her 70s in good health.

The chain uses TRBV3-1 (or the pseudogene TRBV3-2) and TRBJ1-2, with TRBD1 identical over 7 bases. CDR3 length equals 14 residues. CDR1 is LGHDT, CDR2 YNNKEL, per germline (reference sequence). With V trimmed by 2 bases and J by 8 bases, 8 bases remained unmatched. This chain's CDR3 is CASSQRDRGVGYTF. CDR3 sequence (DNA): TGTGCCAGCAGCCAAAGGGACAGAGGCGTGGGCTACACCTTC.

This clone was counted once. This chain uses TRBV6-2 or TRBV6-3 with TRBJ1-5; 8 positions agree with TRBD1. The V gene's germline CDR1 is MNHEY and CDR2 SVGEGT. This CDR3 is 16 amino acids long. V gave up 3 bases and J gave up 4 bases; unmatched junction bases: 8. The CDR3 sequence: CASSYGRQGMNQPQHF. As DNA, the CDR3 is TGTGCCAGCAGTTATGGTCGACAGGGGATGAATCAGCCCCAGCATTTT.

The chain couples TRBV7-8 to TRBJ1-1; D unresolved. Germline V gene lookup returns CDR1 SGHVS and CDR2 FQNEAQ. Deletions cut 0 bases from V and 1 base from J, with 6 bases between. The CDR3 is 14 residues long. The CDR3 sequence is CASSLASGNTEAFF. In nucleotides, the CDR3 is TGTGCCAGCAGCTTAGCGTCAGGGAACACTGAAGCTTTCTTT. Variable domain in full (rest from reference TRBV7-8 and TRBJ1-1): GAGVSQSPRYKVAKRGQDVALRCDPISGHVSLFWYQQALGQGPEFLTYFQNEAQLDKSGLPSDRFFAERPEGSVSTLKIQRTQQEDSAVYLCASSLASGNTEAFFGQGTRLTVV.

This clone appeared a single time. This chain uses TRBV11-2 with TRBJ2-3; maybe TRBD2 (6 bases). Germline CDR1 and CDR2: SGHAT and FQNNGV. The CDR3 covers 15 residues. V shed 4 bases and J shed 6 bases, with 17 bases lying between them. CDR3 loop: CASSSTYNAGDTQYF. The CDR3 DNA sequence: TGTGCCAGCAGCTCGACCTATAACGCGGGGGATACGCAGTATTTT.

The chain combines TRBV5-1 with TRBJ2-5; TRBD1 matches at 7 bases. Germline assignment: CDR1 SGHRS and CDR2 YFSETQ. The CDR3 contains 14 residues. The V segment lost 0 bases and the J segment 3 bases; nucleotides outside the gene matches: 2. The chain's CDR3 is CASSLVGTEETQYF. The CDR3 nucleotides are TGCGCCAGCAGCTTGGTAGGGACAGAAGAGACCCAGTACTTC.